This T cell receptor beta chain was recovered during a study of blood T cell repertoires in COVID-19. The table came from immunoSEQ multiplex PCR; TCRdb's copy has only in-frame clones and leaves some out. The table includes some 250,000 clones, approximately 86% detected once. The CDR3 contains 14 residues. Germline values: CDR1 SGHTA, CDR2 FQGNSA. Between the trimmed V and J ends, which lost 1 base and 4 bases, there was a span of 7 bases. V usage is TRBV7-2 and J usage is TRBJ2-2; D uncertain. Sequencing was performed on peripheral blood. The origin of this receptor is a woman aged 25 to 39 with acute or convalescent COVID-19. CDR3 bases: TGTGCCAGCAGCTTAGAGTCGGGCACCGGGGAGCTGTTTTTT. Translation: CASSLESGTGELFF.